The present entry profiles one T cell receptor (beta chain) with its context. The sample belongs to a study of cytomegalovirus exposure and HLA in healthy donors. V gave up 5 bases and J gave up 0 bases; unmatched junction bases: 12. The CDR3 extends over 18 amino acids. Germline-derived CDR1 and CDR2 are SGHDT and YYEEEE. Use of 60 Vbeta and 13 Jbeta primers characterized the PCR. This table comes from immunoSEQ multiplex PCR, and its TCRdb copy is limited to in-frame clones, with some not included. The repertoire includes some 150,000 clones, approximately 80% of them detected once, and 5.5% to 8% sits in the top ten.

The chain joins TRBV5-6 to TRBJ2-4, with TRBD1 identical over 9 bases. The clonotype originates from a woman in her 30s in good health and CMV-seropositive. The sample consisted of PBMCs. The DNA for the CDR3 is TGTGCCAGCAGGCCCGGGACAGGGCCTCGGGTAGCCAAAAACATTCAGTACTTC. Residues: CASRPGTGPRVAKNIQYF.